This record covers a single T cell receptor beta chain. Its cognate antigen is unknown. Germline values: CDR1 MNHEY, CDR2 SMNVEV (reference sequence). Trimming at V came to 6 bases and at J to 0 bases, leaving 5 bases not matched to a gene. The CDR3 totals 15 residues. The entry originates in a study of pediatric ulcerative colitis. Study-wide results and caveats: Clonal expansions reduced rectal repertoire diversity in acute severe colitis.

The survey-level immunoSEQ assay was used. Each sample received Survey-level depth of up to 500,000 reads. Libraries were prepared by immunoSEQ multiplex PCR; TCRdb keeps only in-frame clonotypes and omits some of them. The sample records about 32,000 clones, approximately 82% being singletons. The sample comprised blood. V usage is TRBV27 and J usage is TRBJ2-3; 8 bases are a match to TRBD2. The clonotype originates from a boy between 10 and 17 years old with severe ulcerative colitis. The CDR3 loop is CASSGGVGSTDTQYF. The CDR3 nucleotides read TGTGCCAGCAGCGGGGGGGTTGGAAGCACAGATACGCAGTATTTT.